These 7 T cell receptor beta chains were all obtained from the same sample, sequenced in a study of CD8 T cells in Susac syndrome. An amount of RNA that ranged from roughly 0.5 to 1 ug was reverse transcribed with random hexamers. TCRdb called the immunoSEQ multiplex PCR reads again in MiXCR, with one record for every CDR3 protein. The sample has some 150,000 distinct CDR3 sequences; nearly 97% are singletons. Sequencing was carried out using CD8+ T cells from PBMCs. The receptors originated from a human donor with multiple sclerosis.

This chain links TRBV30 with TRBJ1-2; the D is unclear. V lost 3 bases and J lost 6, with 8 bases in between. The CDR3 runs to 11 residues. Germline V CDR1 and CDR2: GTSNPN, SVGIG (reference sequence). The CDR3 DNA follows: TGTGCCTGGAGCGCCTTGGATGGCTACACCTTC. This gives the protein CAWSALDGYTF.

CDR3 sequence reads: CASSLLGLNEQFF. The CDR3 DNA reads TGTGCCAGCAGCCTCCTAGGGCTCAATGAGCAGTTCTTC. This sequence joins TRBV7-3 and TRBJ2-1, with no clear D. The germline CDR1 and CDR2 sequences are SGHTA and FQGTGA. V lost 5 bases and J 6 bases, leaving 11 bases between the germline ends. CDR3 size: 13 residues.

The chain couples TRBV7-8 to TRBJ2-1; possibly TRBD1 or TRBD2 for D (6 bases each). V lost 1 base, J lost 3 bases, and 13 bases lay in between. CDR1 is SGHVS and CDR2 is FQNEAQ in the germline V gene. The CDR3 contains 16 residues. This CDR3 is CASSLGGGTNYNEQFF. CDR3 nucleotide sequence: TGTGCCAGCAGCTTAGGCGGAGGGACAAACTACAATGAGCAGTTCTTC.

The count of this clonotype is one. The chain combines TRBV13 with TRBJ1-2, with D perhaps matching TRBD1 (5 bases). The V gene's germline CDR1 is PRHDT and CDR2 FYEKMQ (reference sequence). Trimming removed 10 bases at V and 8 bases at J, with 14 bases between. The CDR3 contains 11 residues. CDR3 loop: CATGGSGGYTF. The DNA of the CDR3 is TGTGCCACGGGGGGGAGTGGCGGCTACACCTTC. Drawing the rest from reference TRBV13 and TRBJ1-2, the complete variable domain is AAGVIQSPRHLIKEKRETATLKCYPIPRHDTVYWYQQGPGQDPQFLISFYEKMQSDKGSIPDRFSAQQFSDYHSELNMSSLELGDSALYFCATGGSGGYTFGSGTRLTVV.

V gene TRBV3-1 combines with J gene TRBJ2-7, with D perhaps matching TRBD1 or TRBD2 (5 bases each). The V end was cut by 1 base, the J end by 6 bases, with 7 bases between. This CDR3 has 12 amino acids. Germline assignment: CDR1 LGHDT and CDR2 YNNKEL (reference sequence). The CDR3 loop reads CASSQAGSEQYF. The CDR3 DNA follows: TGTGCCAGCAGCCAAGCAGGGAGCGAGCAGTACTTC.

This clonotype was seen only once. The chain joins TRBV12-3 or TRBV12-4 to TRBJ2-2, with D tentatively TRBD2 (6 bases). V lost 7 bases and J 1 base, leaving 16 bases between the germline ends. This CDR3 has 16 amino acids. The DNA for the CDR3 is TGTGCCAGCACCAACGATGGGACTTTGAACACCGGGGAGCTGTTTTTT. Translation gives CASTNDGTLNTGELFF.

The chain has TRBV3-1 and TRBJ1-1; no clear D. The V gene's germline CDR1 is LGHDT and CDR2 YNNKEL (reference sequence). CDR3 length: 13 residues. Trimming took off 4 bases at V and 3 bases at J, with 9 bases between the two ends. In nucleotides, the CDR3 is TGTGCCAGCAGCCCGGGTGCGGACACTGAAGCTTTCTTT. It translates to CASSPGADTEAFF. The entire variable domain, with the rest obtained from reference TRBV3-1 and TRBJ1-1, is as follows: DTAVSQTPKYLVTQMGNDKSIKCEQNLGHDTMYWYKQDSKKFLKIMFSYNNKELIINETVPNRFSPKSPDKAHLNLHINSLELGDSAVYFCASSPGADTEAFFGQGTRLTVV.